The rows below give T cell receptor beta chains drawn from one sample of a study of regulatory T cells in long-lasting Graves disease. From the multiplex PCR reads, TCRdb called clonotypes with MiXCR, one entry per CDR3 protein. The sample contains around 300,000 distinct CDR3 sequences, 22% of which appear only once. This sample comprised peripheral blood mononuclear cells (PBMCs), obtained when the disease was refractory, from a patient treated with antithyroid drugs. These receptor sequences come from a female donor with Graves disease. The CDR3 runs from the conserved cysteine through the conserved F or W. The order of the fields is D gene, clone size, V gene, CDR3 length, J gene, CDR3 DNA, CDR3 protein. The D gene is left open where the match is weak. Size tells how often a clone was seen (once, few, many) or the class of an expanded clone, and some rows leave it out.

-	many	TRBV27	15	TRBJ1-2	TGTGCCAGCGGGCCCGAACAGGGATCAAACTATGGCTACACCTTC	CASGPEQGSNYGYTF
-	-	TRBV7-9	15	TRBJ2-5	TGTGCCAGCAGCCCCGGAAGGATTTGTCAAGAGACCCAGTACTTC	CASSPGRICQETQYF
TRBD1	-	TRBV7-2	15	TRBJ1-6	TGTGCCAGCAGCTTAGCTACAGGGGGCAGTTCACCCCTCCACTTT	CASSLATGGSSPLHF
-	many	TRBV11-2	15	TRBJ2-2	TGTGCCAGCAGCTTAAACAGGCAGAACACCGGGGAGCTGTTTTTT	CASSLNRQNTGELFF
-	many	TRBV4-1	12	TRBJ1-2	TGCGCCAGCAGCCAAGATGGGAATGGCTACACCTTC	CASSQDGNGYTF
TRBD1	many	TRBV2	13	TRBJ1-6	TGTGCCAGCAGCGGGACAGGCAATTCACCCCTCCACTTT	CASSGTGNSPLHF
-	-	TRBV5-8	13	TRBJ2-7	TGTGCCAGCAGCTTCCGTTTCTCCTACGAGCAGTACTTC	CASSFRFSYEQYF
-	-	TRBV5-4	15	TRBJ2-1	TGTGCCAGCAGCTTGAAGACAGGACCCCAACCCGAGCAGTTCTTC	CASSLKTGPQPEQFF
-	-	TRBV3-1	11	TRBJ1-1	TGTGCCAACAGCCAGCATCGTCAGGCTTTCTTT	CANSQHRQAFF
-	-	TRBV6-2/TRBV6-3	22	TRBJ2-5	TGTACCAGCAGTTACACCTTGTTTCTAACAGGGGCGCTCCGGGACTACCAAGAGACCCAGTACTTC	CTSSYTLFLTGALRDYQETQYF
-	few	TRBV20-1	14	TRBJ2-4	TGCAGTGCATACGACAGTTCAGCCAAAAACATTCAGTACTTC	CSAYDSSAKNIQYF
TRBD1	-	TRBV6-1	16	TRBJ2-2	TGTGCCAGCAAACAGGGGCAGGGGGCTAACACCGGGGAGCTGTTTTTT	CASKQGQGANTGELFF
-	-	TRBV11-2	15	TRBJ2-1	TGTGCCAGCAGCTTAGGTCGGTCCGGGAGTAATGAGCAGTTCTTC	CASSLGRSGSNEQFF
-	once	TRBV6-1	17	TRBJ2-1	TGTGCCAGCAGCCCCATACCACCGCCGAGCTCCTACAATGAGCAGTTCTTC	CASSPIPPPSSYNEQFF
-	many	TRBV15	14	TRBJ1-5	TGTGCCACCAGCAGAGATTATACGGATAAACCCCAGCATTTT	CATSRDYTDKPQHF
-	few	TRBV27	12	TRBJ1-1	TGTGCCACCAATGCCGTGAACACTGAAGCTTTCTTT	CATNAVNTEAFF
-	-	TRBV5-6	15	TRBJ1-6	TGTGCCAGCAGCTTGAACGGACTGGGTAATTCACCCCTCCACTTT	CASSLNGLGNSPLHF
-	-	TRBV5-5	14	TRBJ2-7	TGTGCCAGCAGCTTTGCCGGGACACCCTACGAGCAGTACTTC	CASSFAGTPYEQYF
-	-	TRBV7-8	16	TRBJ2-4	TGTGCCAGCAGCTTAGCGCAGGGGGGAGGGCCCCCCATTCAGTACTTC	CASSLAQGGGPPIQYF
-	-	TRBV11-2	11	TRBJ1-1	TGTGCCAGCCGTGGGTACACTGAAGCTTTCTTT	CASRGYTEAFF
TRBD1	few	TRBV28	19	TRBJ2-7	TGTGCCACCACGAGCCCCTCCGGGACAGGGGGAATGAGGTCCTGCGAGCAGTACTTC	CATTSPSGTGGMRSCEQYF
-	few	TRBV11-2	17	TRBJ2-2	TGTGCCAGCAGCTTAGGGACACGCCACTTAAACACCGGGGAGCTGTTTTTT	CASSLGTRHLNTGELFF